This T cell receptor (beta chain) was captured in a study of blood T cell repertoires in COVID-19. As originally analysed: Quantification of nucleated cells was approximated via reference gene primer amplification. Repertoires were generated with immunoSEQ multiplex PCR, while TCRdb's copy carries only in-frame clones and drops some. V and J calls plus clone size are reproduced from that table; the DNA served to infer D and trimming. The table includes 120,000 or so clones, approximately 74% detected once. Sequencing was performed on peripheral blood. The clonotype comes from a man aged 55-75 years with acute or convalescent COVID-19.

The CDR3 bases are TGTGCCAGCAGTTGGCCTCACACCGGGGAGCTGTTTTTT. This gives the protein CASSWPHTGELFF. The V gene is TRBV6-5, the J gene TRBJ2-2; D is uncertain. This CDR3 region has 13 residues. Trimming pared 4 bases from V and 3 bases from J, leaving 6 bases between. Germline CDR1 reads MNHEY; CDR2 reads SVGAGI.